This T cell receptor beta chain was obtained from a study of T cells after somatic rescue of genetic block. V was shortened by 0 bases and J by 8 bases, with 14 bases between the two germline ends. Germline CDR1 reads SGHRS; CDR2 reads YFSETQ. The CDR3 contains 14 residues. Assay used: immunoSEQ multiplex PCR; TCRdb lists only in-frame clones, some missing. Of about 12,000 clones listed, approximately 79% are singletons. Sequenced sample: peripheral blood mononuclear cells (PBMCs). The chain uses TRBV5-1 and TRBJ1-2; D is possibly TRBD1 (6 bases). The receptor was derived from a boy between 10 and 17 years old. In DNA form, the CDR3 reads TGCGCCAGCAGCTTGGTCACAGGGTGGAAGGGCTACACCTTC. Amino acid sequence: CASSLVTGWKGYTF.